This passage covers 5 T cell receptor beta chains from one sample sequenced in a study of PD-L1 blockade in urothelial cancer. Some clones are missing from TCRdb's copy, which holds only in-frame ones; the method was immunoSEQ multiplex PCR. This table holds more than 60,000 clones, about 88% found once. As to time point: peripheral blood 6 weeks after treatment start. The sequenced sample was PBMCs, obtained around atezolizumab (anti-PD-L1) treatment. Source of these receptors: a man in his fifties or sixties with urothelial cancer.

J is TRBJ2-7 and V is TRBV6-6; weak D call: TRBD2 (5 bases). Germline V CDR1 and CDR2: MNHNY, SVGAGI (reference sequence). The CDR3 loop spans 15 amino acids. V shed 4 bases and J shed 0 bases, with 13 bases lying between them. The chain's CDR3 is CASSSTGVVSYEQYF. The DNA of the CDR3 is TGTGCCAGCAGTTCGACCGGGGTAGTCTCCTACGAGCAGTACTTC.

The rearrangement uses TRBV27 and TRBJ2-7; 7 nucleotides match TRBD1. After removal of 6 bases from V and 2 bases from J, the junction contained 10 bases not matched to a gene. This CDR3 spans 15 amino acids. Germline lookup yields CDR1 MNHEY and CDR2 SMNVEV (reference sequence). The CDR3 DNA is TGTGCCAGCAGCCCAGGGGGAGTGAAGCCCTACGAGCAGTACTTC. Its translation: CASSPGGVKPYEQYF.

The rearrangement joins TRBV6-5 to TRBJ1-1; possible D gene TRBD1, 6 bases. V lost 2 bases to trimming and J lost 0 bases, with 13 bases between them. This CDR3 region has 16 residues. CDR1 is MNHEY and CDR2 is SVGAGI in the germline V gene. The DNA for the CDR3 is TGTGCCAGCAGTTACCTGAGGACAGTCATGAACACTGAAGCTTTCTTT. Its protein is CASSYLRTVMNTEAFF.

This chain connects TRBV4-2 to TRBJ1-2; weak D call: TRBD1 (6 bases). Germline V gene sequence: CDR1 LGHNA, CDR2 YNFKEQ. The V and J ends lost 0 bases and 3 bases respectively, with 14 bases between them. This CDR3 spans 16 amino acids. The CDR3 nucleotides are TGTGCCAGCAGCCAAGAGGACAGCTCACTCTACTATGGCTACACCTTC. Protein product: CASSQEDSSLYYGYTF.

The chain recombines TRBV19 with TRBJ2-5, with a weak D call TRBD1 (5 bases). The ends were cut back, 5 bases at V and 1 base at J, with 11 bases in the middle. Germline V gene lookup returns CDR1 LNHDA and CDR2 SQIVND (reference sequence). CDR3 length equals 14 residues. The CDR3 loop reads CASSYRQTQETQYF. CDR3 coding DNA: TGTGCCAGTAGTTATCGACAGACCCAAGAGACCCAGTACTTC.